A single T cell receptor beta chain is shown here with its context. Its antigen is not identified. From germline, CDR1 is LGHNA and CDR2 YNFKEQ. V was trimmed by 1 base and J by 0 bases, leaving 9 bases between them. The CDR3 has 15 amino acids. This record belongs to a study of cytomegalovirus exposure and HLA in healthy donors. In the PCR, 60 Vbeta and 13 Jbeta primers were used. Profiled with immunoSEQ multiplex PCR; TCRdb holds only in-frame clones, not every one. Its table lists 130,000 to 150,000 clones. Study results and caveats: Follow-up analysis later connected one missense variant in DCLRE1C with trimming of TCR beta V- and J-genes. Confirmation in vitro established that three CMV-associated chains were specific for CMV antigens. Later analysis suggested links between common viral pathogens and several top significant clusters. A previous analysis found most TCR beta V segments productive roughly 87% or roughly 30% of the time.

Sequences were obtained from PBMCs. This clonotype was sampled from a man aged 40-49 years in good health and CMV-seronegative. V usage is TRBV4-2 and J usage is TRBJ1-1; tentatively, D is TRBD1 (5 bases). CDR3 region: CASSQVTRVNTEAFF. In nucleotides, the CDR3 is TGTGCCAGCAGCCAAGTCACCAGGGTGAACACTGAAGCTTTCTTT.